This TCR beta chain stems from a study of beta chain features in type 1 diabetes. Study conclusions and caveats: The study found moderately but significantly shorter TCRB CDR3s in all four CD4+ subsets of Type 1 diabetes patients.

For this clone: What it recognizes is unknown.

Expressed TCRB transcripts were sequenced, since all the RNA that had been isolated was reverse transcribed. The assay was immunoSEQ multiplex PCR, and TCRdb's table has in-frame clones only and misses some. Of 250,000 to 400,000 clones in the sample, 12% to 15% are singletons; the top ten hold more than 6.5%. The length of the CDR3 is 13 residues. Deletions cut 1 base from V and 4 bases from J, with 6 bases between. Germline CDR1 is SGHAT and CDR2 is FQNNGV. V is TRBV11-2 and J is TRBJ2-3; D not resolved. Sample: central memory CD4+ T cells from blood. The source of this sequence is a man younger than 40 in good health. The CDR3 reads CASSLALSDTQYF. The CDR3 region has the DNA TGTGCCAGCAGCTTAGCGCTCTCAGATACGCAGTATTTT.